The 22 T cell receptor beta chains below were found in one sample sequenced in a study of T cells in Graves' hyperthyroidism and ophthalmopathy. Amplified TCR beta CDR3 regions came from RNA transcripts. First-round RT-PCR with HTBI primers amplified the TCR CDR3 region. TCRdb fed the multiplex PCR reads into MiXCR, producing one record per CDR3 protein. The top ten hold more than 25% of the sample, which has approximately 520,000 distinct CDR3 sequences, more than 20% seen once. Sequenced material: blood. Receptor source: a man younger than 35 with Graves' hyperthyroidism.

The CDR3 protein is CASSYGQGAGYEQYF. The CDR3 region has the DNA TGTGCCAGCAGCTACGGACAGGGGGCGGGCTACGAGCAGTACTTC. This sequence joins TRBV7-2 and TRBJ2-7; 11 bases agree with TRBD1. The V gene's germline CDR1 is SGHTA and CDR2 FQGNSA. Trimming cost V 4 bases and J 3 bases; bases outside gene matches: 5. The CDR3 has 15 amino acids. The whole variable domain, remainder taken from reference TRBV7-2 and TRBJ2-7, is GAGVSQSPSNKVTEKGKDVELRCDPISGHTALYWYRQSLGQGLEFLIYFQGNSAPDKSGLPSDRFSAERTGGSVSTLTIQRTQQEDSAVYLCASSYGQGAGYEQYFGPGTRLTVT.

This clonotype showed up many times. The chain couples TRBV19 to TRBJ1-1, with 10 bases identical to TRBD1. The ends lost 9 bases at V and 1 base at J; junction bases unmatched: 14. The germline V gene encodes CDR1 LNHDA and CDR2 SQIVND (reference sequence). The CDR3 has 17 residues. CDR3 bases: TGTGCCAGGGACAGGGGGACCACCCGCGGATCGAACACTGAAGCTTTCTTT. This codes for CARDRGTTRGSNTEAFF. The entire variable domain, with the rest obtained from reference TRBV19 and TRBJ1-1, is as follows: DGGITQSPKYLFRKEGQNVTLSCEQNLNHDAMYWYRQDPGQGLRLIYYSQIVNDFQKGDIAEGYSVSREKKESFPLTVTSAQKNPTAFYLCARDRGTTRGSNTEAFFGQGTRLTVV.

This clonotype was seen many times. V is TRBV28 and J is TRBJ2-7, with D tentatively TRBD1 (6 bases). Germline-derived CDR1 and CDR2 are MDHEN and SYDVKM. V was pared by 3 bases and J by 3 bases, with 15 bases between. The CDR3 covers 15 residues. The CDR3 DNA is TGTGCCAGCAGTTTTAGGGGGAGTGTGAGCTACGAGCAGTACTTC. Translation: CASSFRGSVSYEQYF. Combining the CDR3 with reference TRBV28 and TRBJ2-7 gives the whole variable domain DVKVTQSSRYLVKRTGEKVFLECVQDMDHENMFWYRQDPGLGLRLIYFSYDVKMKEKGDIPEGYSVSREKKERFSLILESASTNQTSMYLCASSFRGSVSYEQYFGPGTRLTVT.

The sample holds many counts of this clonotype. J is TRBJ2-5 and V is TRBV10-3; 12 bases are shared with TRBD2. The CDR3 is made up of 14 amino acids. Trimming cost V 5 bases and J 3 bases; bases outside gene matches: 1. Germline V gene sequence: CDR1 ENHRY, CDR2 SYGVKD. CDR3 bases: TGTGCCATCAGTCCTAGCGGGGGGGAAGAGACCCAGTACTTC. Residues: CAISPSGGEETQYF.

This clonotype was observed at least ten times. J is TRBJ1-2 and V is TRBV24-1; D is unresolved. V lost 4 bases and J 4 bases, leaving 3 bases between the germline ends. Germline CDR1 and CDR2: KGHDR and SFDVKD. This CDR3 region has 11 residues. The CDR3 reads CATSDIYGYTF. CDR3 coding DNA: TGTGCCACCAGTGACATCTATGGCTACACCTTC.

The rearrangement links TRBV27 to TRBJ1-1; the D is unclear. Germline CDR1 and CDR2: MNHEY and SMNVEV (reference sequence). With 4 bases removed from V and 1 base from J, the gap between germline ends came to 10 bases. The CDR3 spans 14 residues. The CDR3: CASSSARQNTEAFF. The CDR3 bases are TGTGCCAGCAGTTCCGCCAGACAGAACACTGAAGCTTTCTTT.

The table lists this clonotype with many counts. A junction end diverges from the germline sequence, so it may reflect a read error. This chain connects TRBV20-1 to TRBJ2-7; tentative D call: TRBD1 (6 bases). Germline CDR1 reads DFQATT; CDR2 reads SNEGSKA (reference sequence). This CDR3 contains 15 residues. The CDR3: CSANAGDTVSYGQYF. CDR3 nucleotides: TGCAGTGCAAACGCCGGGGACACTGTGTCCTACGGGCAGTACTTC.

This clonotype was observed a handful of times. The chain links TRBV5-6 to TRBJ1-3; D not certain. V lost 4 bases, J lost 4 bases, and 9 bases lay in between. Germline values: CDR1 SGHDT, CDR2 YYEEEE. The CDR3 totals 13 residues. As DNA, the CDR3 is TGTGCCAGCAGCCTGACCTGGGGAAACACCATATATTTT. It translates to CASSLTWGNTIYF. The variable domain in full, completed from reference TRBV5-6 and TRBJ1-3, reads DAGVTQSPTHLIKTRGQQVTLRCSPKSGHDTVSWYQQALGQGPQFIFQYYEEEERQRGNFPDRFSGHQFPNYSSELNVNALLLGDSALYLCASSLTWGNTIYFGEGSWLTVV.

This clonotype was recorded at least ten times. This chain connects TRBV11-2 to TRBJ2-7, with D possibly TRBD1 on 6 matching bases. From germline, CDR1 is SGHAT and CDR2 FQNNGV. V gave up 1 base and J gave up 5 bases, with 12 bases separating them. The CDR3 spans 14 residues. CDR3 protein: CASSLARGRDEQYF. CDR3 bases: TGTGCCAGCAGCTTAGCCAGGGGACGCGACGAGCAGTACTTC.

Ten or more counts support this clonotype. V and J are TRBV6-5 and TRBJ2-7; the match to TRBD1 covers 7 bases. Germline lookup yields CDR1 MNHEY and CDR2 SVGAGI. V trimming: 4 bases; J trimming: 0 bases; junction bases outside the gene matches: 9. This CDR3 has 16 residues. The CDR3 bases are TGTGCCAGCAGTTCCTCCGGGACAGATTTCTCCTACGAGCAGTACTTC. Protein product: CASSSSGTDFSYEQYF.

A word on this clonotype: Since a much larger clone is just one base distant, this may be a read error. J is TRBJ1-6 and V is TRBV12-3 or TRBV12-4; D not resolved. The CDR3 is 14 residues long. V lost 1 base and J 5 bases, leaving 6 bases between the germline ends. The CDR3 nucleotides read TGTGCCAGCAGTTTAGGCGGAGATAATTCACCCCTCCACTTT. As protein: CASSLGGDNSPLHF.

There are many counts of this clonotype. This rearrangement joins TRBV6-1 to TRBJ1-5; D might be TRBD1 (5 bases). Trimming removed 1 base at V and 3 bases at J, with 13 bases between. The CDR3 totals 16 residues. Germline V gene data show CDR1 as MNHNS and CDR2 as SASEGT. Here the CDR3 DNA reads TGTGCCAGCAGTGAAGGGTTGGACAAATACAATCAGCCCCAGCATTTT. This sequence encodes CASSEGLDKYNQPQHF.

The V gene is TRBV12-3 or TRBV12-4, the J gene TRBJ1-2; 9 bases align to TRBD1. The CDR3 extends over 14 amino acids. V shed 3 bases and J 8 bases; nucleotides not matched to a gene: 7. The CDR3: CASSFGGQGYGYTF. Here the CDR3 DNA reads TGTGCCAGCAGTTTTGGGGGACAGGGATACGGCTACACCTTC.

This clonotype has ten or more counts. The CDR3 nucleotides are TGTGCCAGTAGCCAACAGGGGAACACCGGGGAGCTGTTTTTT. This gives the protein CASSQQGNTGELFF. V usage is TRBV19 and J usage is TRBJ2-2; a possible D gene is TRBD1 (6 bases). Germline V CDR1 and CDR2: LNHDA, SQIVND (reference sequence). The V end was cut by 6 bases, the J end by 1 base, with 9 bases between. The CDR3 has 14 residues. Together with reference TRBV19 and TRBJ2-2, the CDR3 gives the full variable domain: DGGITQSPKYLFRKEGQNVTLSCEQNLNHDAMYWYRQDPGQGLRLIYYSQIVNDFQKGDIAEGYSVSREKKESFPLTVTSAQKNPTAFYLCASSQQGNTGELFFGEGSRLTVL.

The chain links TRBV28 to TRBJ2-7, with D uncertain. The V end lost 8 bases, the J end lost 0 bases, and 14 bases lay between the germline ends. There are 14 residues in the CDR3. The germline CDR1 and CDR2 sequences are MDHEN and SYDVKM. Here the CDR3 reads CASSPKLHSYEQYF. The CDR3, as DNA: TGTGCCAGCTCACCGAAACTACACTCCTACGAGCAGTACTTC.

This clonotype was detected only a few times. The chain has TRBV7-2 and TRBJ1-1; tentative D call: TRBD1 (6 bases). The length of the CDR3 is 14 residues. CDR1 and CDR2 (germline): SGHTA, FQGNSA. Trimming removed 7 bases at V and 1 base at J, with 13 bases between. Here the CDR3 reads CASTRTAGNTEAFF. Written as DNA, the CDR3 is TGTGCCAGCACCAGGACAGCGGGGAACACTGAAGCTTTCTTT. Combining the CDR3 with reference TRBV7-2 and TRBJ1-1 gives the whole variable domain GAGVSQSPSNKVTEKGKDVELRCDPISGHTALYWYRQSLGQGLEFLIYFQGNSAPDKSGLPSDRFSAERTGGSVSTLTIQRTQQEDSAVYLCASTRTAGNTEAFFGQGTRLTVV.

The chain employs TRBV11-2 and TRBJ1-1; maybe TRBD1 (6 bases). This CDR3 region has 17 residues. Germline values: CDR1 SGHAT, CDR2 FQNNGV. The V gene lost 5 bases and the J gene lost 4 bases, with 23 bases spanning the gap. The CDR3 region has the DNA TGTGCCAGCAGCCCCACGAGGGGAATACAGGGTGGCACTGAAGCTTTCTTT. Translating it yields CASSPTRGIQGGTEAFF. The full variable domain, completed using reference TRBV11-2 and TRBJ1-1, is EAGVAQSPRYKIIEKRQSVAFWCNPISGHATLYWYQQILGQGPKLLIQFQNNGVVDDSQLPKDRFSAERLKGVDSTLKIQPAKLEDSAVYLCASSPTRGIQGGTEAFFGQGTRLTVV.

Many counts were recorded for this clonotype. The genes are TRBV12-3 or TRBV12-4 and TRBJ1-2; D not certain. The CDR3 totals 15 residues. V gave up 5 bases and J gave up 6 bases, with 19 bases separating them. The DNA for the CDR3 is TGTGCCAGCAGTCTGTACTTGGCCTCCCGAGATGGCTACACCTTC. Amino acids: CASSLYLASRDGYTF.

A remark on this clonotype: This may stem from a read error, because a much larger clone lies one nucleotide away. The genes are TRBV28 and TRBJ2-7; D is perhaps TRBD1 (5 bases). This CDR3 is 14 amino acids long. Germline V lookup: CDR1 MDHEN, CDR2 SYDVKM. Trimming cost V 6 bases and J 1 base, with 13 bases left between them. CDR3: CASRLYSGSYEQYF. CDR3 sequence (DNA): TGTGCCAGCAGGTTGTATTCAGGGTCCTACGAGCAGTACTTC.

As concerns this clonotype: This may be a read error: a much more frequent sequence differs by one nucleotide. The chain carries TRBV6-2 or TRBV6-3 and TRBJ1-1; TRBD1 is a possible D gene (5 bases). CDR3 length equals 16 residues. Germline V lookup: CDR1 MNHEY, CDR2 SVGEGT. The V gene lost 7 bases and the J gene lost 0 bases, with 18 bases spanning the gap. The CDR3 DNA is TGTGCCAGCAACAAAATAAGGGGTTTCCTGAACACTGAAGCTTTCTTT. Translating gives CASNKIRGFLNTEAFF.

This clonotype has a count of ten or more. The CDR3 here is CAWTVGQGIEQYF. The CDR3 DNA reads as TGTGCCTGGACCGTCGGCCAGGGGATCGAGCAGTACTTC. The chain couples TRBV30 to TRBJ2-7; TRBD1 is a possible D gene (6 bases). The germline V gene has CDR1 GTSNPN and CDR2 SVGIG (reference sequence). The CDR3 is 13 amino acids. The V end was cut by 4 bases, the J end by 6 bases, with 16 bases between.

There are many counts of this clonotype. At one of its ends the junction is not consistent with the germline gene, which may arise from a read error. The chain joins TRBV5-1 to TRBJ1-2, with unresolved D. This CDR3 has 13 amino acids. Germline assignment: CDR1 SGHRS and CDR2 YFSETQ. The CDR3 DNA sequence: TGTGCCAGCAGCCTTGAGGGAGGCTATGGCTACACCTTC. Translated: CASSLEGGYGYTF.